These 14 T cell receptor beta chains were sequenced from one sample in a study of shared T cell receptors in the human thymus. Clones were sequenced by immunoSEQ multiplex PCR, and TCRdb holds only the in-frame ones, with some missing. The data contain roughly 700,000 clones, around 87% of them singletons. The same sample was also studied in work on human thymus T cells.

The sequenced material came from thymocytes. The source of these receptors is a boy younger than two with a congenital heart defect.

The chain uses TRBV19 and TRBJ2-5; the D is unclear. Between the trimmed V and J ends, which lost 6 bases and 1 base, there was a span of 15 bases. CDR1 and CDR2 (germline): LNHDA, SQIVND (reference sequence). This CDR3 has 15 residues. CDR3 bases: TGTGCCAGTAGAGTATCGCCACAGAGCCAAGAGACCCAGTACTTC. Translation gives CASRVSPQSQETQYF.

The chain recombines TRBV6-4 with TRBJ2-3; 12 nucleotides line up with TRBD2. The CDR3 loop spans 15 amino acids. J gave up 4 bases and V 4 bases, and 3 bases lay outside the gene matches. Germline V CDR1 and CDR2: MRHNA, SNTAGT. The CDR3 loop reads CASSGLAGDADTQYF. The DNA for the CDR3 is TGTGCCAGCAGTGGACTAGCGGGAGATGCAGATACGCAGTATTTT.

The V call is TRBV6-5, the J call TRBJ1-1; tentative D call: TRBD1 (6 bases). Germline V gives CDR1 MNHEY, CDR2 SVGAGI. The CDR3 contains 14 residues. Trimming pared 5 bases from V and 5 bases from J, leaving 15 bases between. CDR3: CASSQAQGWTEAFF. DNA of the CDR3: TGTGCCAGCAGTCAGGCACAGGGCTGGACTGAAGCTTTCTTT.

The chain carries TRBV4-1 and TRBJ2-5; TRBD1 agrees at 7 bases. V was pared by 0 bases and J by 5 bases, with 9 bases of the junction left unmatched. Germline V gene sequence: CDR1 MGHRA, CDR2 YSYEKL. The CDR3 is made up of 16 amino acids. In DNA, the CDR3 is TGCGCCAGCAGCCAAGAAGAGGGAAAGGACAGGGAGACCCAGTACTTC. It encodes CASSQEEGKDRETQYF.

The chain combines TRBV27 with TRBJ2-7; D perhaps matches TRBD1 (5 bases). The germline CDR1 and CDR2 sequences are MNHEY and SMNVEV (reference sequence). V was shortened by 3 bases and J by 0 bases, with 15 bases between the two germline ends. The CDR3 is 16 residues long. The CDR3 nucleotides are TGTGCCAGCAGTTTGGTTCCTCCGACAGCCTCCTACGAGCAGTACTTC. It encodes CASSLVPPTASYEQYF.

The rearrangement uses TRBV5-4 and TRBJ2-7; TRBD2 aligns across 11 bases. The CDR3 spans 15 residues. Trimming removed 3 bases from V and 1 base from J; junction bases left unmatched: 3. Germline CDR1 is SGHNT and CDR2 is YYREEE (reference sequence). DNA of the CDR3: TGTGCCAGCAGCTCCGGGACTAGCGGTTCCTACGAGCAGTACTTC. It is translated as CASSSGTSGSYEQYF.

This chain connects TRBV6-7 to TRBJ1-1; unclear D gene. TRBV6-7 is designated an ORF whose function remains uncertain. This CDR3 is built from 13 residues. V dropped 2 bases and J dropped 5 bases, with 9 bases sitting between them. The CDR3 bases are TGTGCCAGCAGTTACGCGGGTGGGACTGAAGCTTTCTTT. It encodes CASSYAGGTEAFF.

The J gene is TRBJ2-7, the V gene TRBV5-5, with no clear D. V lost 2 bases and J 0 bases, leaving 6 bases between the germline ends. CDR1 is SGHKS, CDR2 YYEKEE, per germline (reference sequence). The CDR3 spans 13 residues. The CDR3 region has the DNA TGTGCCAGCAGCTTTCGGAGCTCCTACGAGCAGTACTTC. It encodes CASSFRSSYEQYF.

This rearrangement joins TRBV7-2 to TRBJ2-3; TRBD1 matches at 9 bases. V trimming: 4 bases; J trimming: 7 bases; junction bases outside the gene matches: 6. Germline V gene sequence: CDR1 SGHTA, CDR2 FQGNSA. The CDR3 is 14 amino acids. CDR3 nucleotide sequence: TGTGCCAGCAGCTCGGACAGGGGTGCGAATACGCAGTATTTT. This translates into CASSSDRGANTQYF.

The chain joins TRBV5-4 to TRBJ1-4; D possibly corresponds to TRBD1 (5 bases). The germline gives CDR1 SGHNT, CDR2 YYREEE (reference sequence). The ends were cut back, 0 bases at V and 8 bases at J, with 14 bases in the middle. There are 15 residues in the CDR3. CDR3 DNA: TGTGCCAGCAGCTTGGTCGGAGGGGCGGGGGAAAAACTGTTTTTT. Translation gives CASSLVGGAGEKLFF.

J is TRBJ2-3 and V is TRBV5-4, with D possibly matching TRBD2 (5 bases). From germline, CDR1 is SGHNT and CDR2 YYREEE (reference sequence). The ends were cut back, 4 bases at V and 0 bases at J, with 12 bases in the middle. The CDR3 has 15 amino acids. CDR3 amino acids: CASSARTGSTDTQYF. Here the CDR3 DNA reads TGTGCCAGCAGCGCTAGGACTGGAAGCACAGATACGCAGTATTTT.

The chain carries TRBV4-1 and TRBJ2-1; TRBD2 might be the D (8 bases). Trimming removed 2 bases at V and 8 bases at J, with 19 bases between. Germline assignment: CDR1 MGHRA and CDR2 YSYEKL. The CDR3 is 16 residues long. This chain's CDR3 is CASSQKGAGGGYEQFF. The CDR3 DNA follows: TGCGCCAGCAGCCAAAAGGGGGCGGGAGGAGGGTATGAGCAGTTCTTC.

The chain carries TRBV5-1 and TRBJ1-2; D perhaps matches TRBD1 (6 bases). Between the trimmed V and J ends, which lost 0 bases and 4 bases, there was a span of 16 bases. Germline V gene lookup returns CDR1 SGHRS and CDR2 YFSETQ. The CDR3 is 16 residues long. CDR3 region: CASSLEAGACPYGYTF. CDR3 nucleotides: TGCGCCAGCAGCTTGGAGGCAGGGGCTTGTCCCTATGGCTACACCTTC.

The chain couples TRBV11-2 to TRBJ2-1, with 12 bases that match TRBD2. V lost 5 bases and J lost 5; bases outside the gene matches: 10. The CDR3 spans 17 residues. Germline V CDR1 and CDR2: SGHAT, FQNNGV. CDR3 sequence: CASSPSSGRGGHNEQFF. The CDR3 DNA is TGTGCCAGCAGCCCTTCTAGCGGGAGGGGGGGGCACAATGAGCAGTTCTTC.